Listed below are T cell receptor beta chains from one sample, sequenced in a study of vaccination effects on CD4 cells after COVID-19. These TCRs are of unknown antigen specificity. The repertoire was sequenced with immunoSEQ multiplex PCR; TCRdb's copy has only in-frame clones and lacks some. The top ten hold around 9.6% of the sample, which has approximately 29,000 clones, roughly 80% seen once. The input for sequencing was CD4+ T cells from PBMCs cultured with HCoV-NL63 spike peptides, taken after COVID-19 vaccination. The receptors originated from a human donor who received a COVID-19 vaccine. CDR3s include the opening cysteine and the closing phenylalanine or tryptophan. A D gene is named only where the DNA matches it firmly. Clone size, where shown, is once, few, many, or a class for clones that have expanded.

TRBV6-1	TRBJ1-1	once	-	CASSETRGGRAFF	TGTGCCAGCAGTGAAACTAGAGGCGGACGGGCTTTCTTT
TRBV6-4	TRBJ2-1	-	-	CASSDHMDPPYNEQFF	TGTGCCAGCAGTGACCATATGGACCCACCATACAATGAGCAGTTCTTC
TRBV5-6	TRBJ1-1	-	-	CASSPGGPGEHTEAFF	TGTGCCAGCAGCCCCGGTGGGCCGGGGGAGCACACTGAAGCTTTCTTT
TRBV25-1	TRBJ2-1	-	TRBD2	CASTSAGGHEFF	TGTGCCAGCACCTCAGCGGGGGGGCATGAGTTCTTC
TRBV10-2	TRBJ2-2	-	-	CASDRMNTGELFF	TGCGCCAGCGACAGAATGAACACCGGGGAGCTGTTTTTT
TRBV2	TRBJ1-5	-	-	CASNDPLGNQPQHF	TGTGCCAGCAATGATCCGCTGGGCAATCAGCCCCAGCATTTT
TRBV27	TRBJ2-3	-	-	CASSLADTQYF	TGTGCCAGCAGTTTAGCCGATACGCAGTATTTT
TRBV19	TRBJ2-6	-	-	CASSMRGGTGANVLTF	TGTGCCAGTAGTATGAGGGGGGGTACCGGGGCCAACGTCCTGACTTTC
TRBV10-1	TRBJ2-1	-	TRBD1	CASSTGQGYNEQFF	TGCGCCAGCAGTACCGGACAGGGGTACAATGAGCAGTTCTTC
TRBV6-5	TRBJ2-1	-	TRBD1	CASSRGQGAVEQFF	TGTGCCAGCAGTCGCGGACAGGGGGCGGTTGAGCAGTTCTTC
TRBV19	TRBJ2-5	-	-	CASSIDLLESETQYF	TGTGCCAGTAGTATAGATCTCCTAGAATCCGAGACCCAGTACTTC
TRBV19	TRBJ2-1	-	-	CASSIRASRNEQFF	TGTGCCAGTAGTATCAGGGCCTCACGGAATGAGCAGTTCTTC
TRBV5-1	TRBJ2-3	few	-	CASSTDGTTDTQYF	TGCGCCAGCAGCACGGACGGAACCACAGATACGCAGTATTTT
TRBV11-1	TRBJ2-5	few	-	CASSLGQGVKTQYF	TGTGCCAGCAGCTTAGGCCAGGGTGTAAAGACCCAGTACTTC
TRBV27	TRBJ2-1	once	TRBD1	CASRDAGTGNNEQFF	TGTGCCAGCAGGGATGCCGGGACAGGAAACAATGAGCAGTTCTTC
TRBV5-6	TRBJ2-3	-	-	CASSLVGSTDTQYF	TGTGCCAGCAGCTTGGTGGGAAGCACAGATACGCAGTATTTT
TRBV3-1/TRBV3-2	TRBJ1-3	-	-	CASSQSSSRSGNTIYF	TGTGCCAGCAGCCAATCGTCCAGTCGCTCTGGAAACACCATATATTTT
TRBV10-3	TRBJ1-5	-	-	CAIRREPHQPQHF	TGTGCCATTAGGAGGGAACCTCATCAGCCCCAGCATTTT
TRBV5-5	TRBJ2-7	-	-	CASSLAAATRFYEQYF	TGTGCCAGCAGCTTGGCCGCAGCGACGCGTTTCTACGAGCAGTACTTC
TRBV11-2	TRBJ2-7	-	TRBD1	CASSPLTGGPYEQYF	TGTGCCAGCAGTCCTCTGACAGGGGGACCGTACGAGCAGTACTTC
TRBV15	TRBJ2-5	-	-	CATSRDEETQYF	TGTGCCACCAGCAGAGATGAAGAGACCCAGTACTTC
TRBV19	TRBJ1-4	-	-	CASSAGRIRSGHLKLFF	TGTGCCAGTAGTGCCGGGCGAATAAGGTCCGGGCATTTAAAACTGTTTTTT
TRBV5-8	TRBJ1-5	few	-	CASSFLQNQPQHF	TGTGCCAGCAGCTTTTTACAGAATCAGCCCCAGCATTTT
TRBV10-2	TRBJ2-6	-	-	CASSGGGLSGANVLTF	TGCGCCAGCAGTGGGGGGGGCCTCTCTGGGGCCAACGTCCTGACTTTC
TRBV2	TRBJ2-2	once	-	CASSKDEANTGELFF	TGTGCCAGCAGTAAGGATGAGGCGAACACCGGGGAGCTGTTTTTT
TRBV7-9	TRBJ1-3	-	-	CASSRPTSSGNTIYF	TGTGCCAGCAGCCGACCGACAAGCTCTGGAAACACCATATATTTT
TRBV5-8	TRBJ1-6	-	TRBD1	CASSVGQEGGSPLHF	TGTGCCAGCAGCGTGGGACAGGAAGGTGGTTCACCCCTCCACTTT
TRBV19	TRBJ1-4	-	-	CASSPPLEKLFF	TGTGCCAGTAGCCCGCCGCTTGAAAAACTGTTTTTT
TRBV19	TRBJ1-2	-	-	CASSIGQGGYTF	TGTGCCAGTAGTATAGGGCAGGGTGGCTACACCTTC
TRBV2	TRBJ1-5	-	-	CASSDVGPNQPQHF	TGTGCCAGCAGTGACGTCGGGCCTAACCAGCCCCAGCATTTT
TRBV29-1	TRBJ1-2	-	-	CSVGEETNYGYTF	TGCAGCGTTGGCGAAGAAACTAACTATGGCTACACCTTC
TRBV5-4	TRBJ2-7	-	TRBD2	CASSLGGTSGIYEQYF	TGTGCCAGCAGCTTGGGGGGGACTAGCGGGATCTACGAGCAGTACTTC
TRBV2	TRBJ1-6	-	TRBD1	CASRGDRAGNSPLHF	TGTGCCAGCAGGGGAGACAGGGCTGGTAATTCACCCCTCCACTTT
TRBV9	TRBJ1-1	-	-	CASSVGGHRNTEAFF	TGTGCCAGCAGCGTAGGTGGACACCGGAACACTGAAGCTTTCTTT
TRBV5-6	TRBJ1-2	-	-	CASSVLGGARGYTF	TGTGCCAGCAGCGTCCTAGGGGGGGCGCGGGGCTACACCTTC
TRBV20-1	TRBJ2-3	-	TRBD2	CSASVGGGNTDTQYF	TGCAGTGCTAGTGTGGGCGGGGGGAACACAGATACGCAGTATTTT
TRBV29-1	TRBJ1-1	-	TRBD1	CSVVQGAIAEAFF	TGCAGCGTAGTACAGGGGGCGATCGCTGAAGCTTTCTTT
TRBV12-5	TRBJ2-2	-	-	CASGLRRSLDYTGELFF	TGTGCTAGTGGCCTACGAAGGAGTCTAGACTACACCGGGGAGCTGTTTTTT
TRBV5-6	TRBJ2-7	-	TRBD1	CASSWRTGSYEQYF	TGTGCCAGCAGCTGGCGGACAGGGTCCTACGAGCAGTACTTC
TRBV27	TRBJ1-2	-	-	CASSFNNYGYTF	TGTGCCAGCAGTTTTAACAACTATGGCTACACCTTC
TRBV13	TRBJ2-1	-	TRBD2	CASSNLGGLVNEQFF	TGTGCCAGCAGCAACCTCGGCGGACTAGTGAATGAGCAGTTCTTC
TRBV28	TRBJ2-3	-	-	CASSTDTQYF	TGTGCCAGCAGTACAGATACGCAGTATTTT
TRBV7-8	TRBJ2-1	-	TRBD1	CASSPGTGRNEQFF	TGTGCCAGCAGCCCCGGGACAGGGAGGAATGAGCAGTTCTTC
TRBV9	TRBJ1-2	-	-	CASSVVGQTDYGYTF	TGTGCCAGCAGCGTAGTAGGACAGACAGACTATGGCTACACCTTC